The entry below gives a single T cell receptor (beta chain) sequence along with its context. Antigen: not known. CD4+ T cells from unexposed donors were obtained before the COVID-19 pandemic (2011-2018). After about 10 days of culture, CD4+ T cells were isolated. Trimming removed 6 bases from V and 5 bases from J, with 9 bases in between. Germline V gene sequence: CDR1 SGHTA, CDR2 FQGNSA. The CDR3 is 12 amino acids. This sample stems from a study of CD4 T cells in relation to SARS-CoV-2 and coronaviruses. Measured with immunoSEQ multiplex PCR; TCRdb has only the in-frame clones, and not every one. The table records about 25,000 clones, around 75% of them present only once. Study results and caveats: Each donor contributed either pre-pandemic or post-infection samples, not both.

The sequencing input was CD4+ T cells from PBMCs, cultured in vitro. The genes are TRBV7-2 and TRBJ2-3, with D possibly being TRBD2 (5 bases). The TCR sequence derives from a human donor in good health. The DNA for the CDR3 is TGTGCCAGCAGACCACTAGGAGATACGCAGTATTTT. This translates into CASRPLGDTQYF.